Presented here are 20 T cell receptor beta chains from one specimen sequenced in a study of blood T cell repertoires in COVID-19. Libraries were prepared by immunoSEQ multiplex PCR; TCRdb keeps only in-frame clonotypes and omits some of them. Of approximately 180,000 clones in the sample, more than 75% were seen once. The sample comprised peripheral blood. The receptors were gathered from a human donor in a cohort sampled during active COVID-19.

The rearrangement joins TRBV27 to TRBJ1-5; D possibly corresponds to TRBD1 (5 bases). The CDR3 sequence is 15 residues long. Trimming took 2 bases from V and 0 from J, leaving 8 bases between them. Per the germline V gene, CDR1 is MNHEY and CDR2 is SMNVEV (reference sequence). The CDR3 DNA reads TGTGCCAGCAGTTTAGACAGTGTTAGCAATCAGCCCCAGCATTTT. Amino acids: CASSLDSVSNQPQHF.

This chain joins TRBV2 and TRBJ1-2; D is unclear. V lost 6 bases and J 8 bases, leaving 13 bases between the germline ends. The length of the CDR3 is 12 residues. Germline V lookup: CDR1 SNHLY, CDR2 FYNNEI. The DNA for the CDR3 is TGTGCCAGCAGCGCGGCCCAATGGGGCTACACCTTC. This codes for CASSAAQWGYTF.

This clone showed up just a few times. The V and J genes are TRBV10-3 and TRBJ2-1; 8 nucleotides align to TRBD1. There are 14 residues in the CDR3. Germline CDR1 is ENHRY and CDR2 is SYGVKD. V lost 3 bases to trimming and J lost 8 bases; unmatched junction nucleotides: 6. CDR3 nucleotides: TGTGCCATCAGTGATGGACAGGGCAGGGATGAGCAGTTCTTC. Encoded protein: CAISDGQGRDEQFF.

The CDR3 protein is CASSPFRGRETQYF. Here the CDR3 DNA reads TGTGCCAGCAGTCCGTTCCGGGGTCGTGAGACCCAGTACTTC. The genes are TRBV5-4 and TRBJ2-5, with D possibly TRBD2 on 5 matching bases. CDR1 and CDR2 from the germline V gene are SGHNT and YYREEE (reference sequence). The CDR3 sequence is 14 residues long. Between the trimmed V and J ends, which lost 5 bases and 5 bases, there was a span of 16 bases.

This sequence joins TRBV2 and TRBJ2-1; D ambiguous. In germline, CDR1 is SNHLY, CDR2 FYNNEI. V gave up 6 bases and J gave up 6 bases, with 9 bases separating them. The CDR3 spans 12 residues. CDR3 nucleotides: TGTGCCAGCAGGTCTTCCAGCAATGAGCAGTTCTTC. Amino acids: CASRSSSNEQFF.

This sequence joins TRBV2 and TRBJ2-4; D not certain. V was trimmed by 10 bases and J by 6 bases, leaving 10 bases between them. Germline V gives CDR1 SNHLY, CDR2 FYNNEI. The CDR3 is made up of 11 amino acids. As DNA, the CDR3 is TGTGCCATCCGAAGGAGAAACATTCAGTACTTC. Translated, it gives CAIRRRNIQYF.

The chain uses TRBV12-3 or TRBV12-4 and TRBJ1-6; D possibly corresponds to TRBD1 (6 bases). The CDR3 is 12 residues long. V lost 6 bases to trimming and J lost 13 bases, with 13 bases between them. The CDR3 DNA is TGTGCCAGCAGCACACAGGGCGCCCCCCTCCACTTT. This encodes CASSTQGAPLHF.

The rearrangement joins TRBV19 to TRBJ2-3; D is unclear. The CDR3 consists of 14 residues. Germline V gene data show CDR1 as LNHDA and CDR2 as SQIVND (reference sequence). V was shortened by 3 bases and J by 7 bases, with 14 bases between the two germline ends. CDR3 nucleotide sequence: TGTGCCAGTAGTATGTCACAGATAGTAAATACGCAGTATTTT. This sequence encodes CASSMSQIVNTQYF.

The chain uses TRBV6-2 or TRBV6-3 and TRBJ2-2, with unresolved D. Deletions cut 2 bases from V and 1 base from J, with 5 bases between. The CDR3 length is 14 residues. The germline CDR1 and CDR2 sequences are MNHEY and SVGEGT. Here the CDR3 DNA reads TGTGCCAGCAGTTACCTTTTGAACACCGGGGAGCTGTTTTTT. This codes for CASSYLLNTGELFF.

This clone came up once. The chain employs TRBV18 and TRBJ2-4; 7 bases agree with TRBD1. Germline CDR1 KGHSH, CDR2 LQKENI. The CDR3 contains 16 residues. V lost 0 bases, J lost 3 bases, and 5 bases stayed unmatched. CDR3 amino acids: CASSPPGTAGKNIQYF. Here the CDR3 DNA reads TGTGCCAGCTCACCACCCGGGACAGCTGGCAAAAACATTCAGTACTTC.

This clone was seen a single time. The chain joins TRBV6-1 to TRBJ1-2; 8 nucleotides line up with TRBD1. With V trimmed by 2 bases and J by 7 bases, 12 bases remained unmatched. The CDR3 has 16 residues. The germline gives CDR1 MNHNS, CDR2 SASEGT. As DNA, the CDR3 is TGTGCCAGCAGTGAATTACGCGGACAGGGCGTTAGTGGCTACACCTTC. It codes for CASSELRGQGVSGYTF.

V is TRBV3-1 (or the pseudogene TRBV3-2) and J is TRBJ2-1; D gene unclear. Germline V gene data show CDR1 as LGHDT and CDR2 as YNNKEL (reference sequence). This CDR3 comprises 12 residues. Trimming cost V 2 bases and J 8 bases, with 7 bases left between them. Here the CDR3 DNA reads TGTGCCAGCAGCCAACCCCCTTATGAGCAGTTCTTC. Translated: CASSQPPYEQFF.

V is TRBV7-9 and J is TRBJ1-3, with no clear D. V was shortened by 2 bases and J by 0 bases, with 8 bases between the two germline ends. Germline CDR1 reads SEHNR; CDR2 reads FQNEAQ (reference sequence). CDR3 length: 15 residues. CDR3 nucleotides: TGTGCCAGCAGCTTAATGGCCAGCTCTGGAAACACCATATATTTT. Translating it yields CASSLMASSGNTIYF.

This clone was detected a few times. The gene calls are TRBV4-1 and TRBJ2-7, with TRBD2 matching over 9 bases. The ends lost 4 bases at V and 5 bases at J; junction bases unmatched: 15. Per germline, CDR1 MGHRA and CDR2 YSYEKL. The CDR3 has 17 amino acids. As DNA, the CDR3 is TGCGCCAGCAGCCTAAGTGGCGGGGGGGCGAATAGGGACGAGCAGTACTTC. Protein sequence: CASSLSGGGANRDEQYF.

This chain connects TRBV9 to TRBJ1-4, with unresolved D. CDR1 is SGDLS, CDR2 YYNGEE, per germline. The CDR3 extends over 15 amino acids. V lost 2 bases and J lost 7, with 15 bases in between. The CDR3 loop reads CASSVEGGRGEKLFF. DNA of the CDR3: TGTGCCAGCAGCGTCGAGGGTGGGCGAGGTGAAAAACTGTTTTTT.

The V gene is TRBV6-5, the J gene TRBJ2-3, with 7 bases that match TRBD2. Germline CDR1 and CDR2: MNHEY and SVGAGI. CDR3 size: 13 residues. V trimming: 6 bases; J trimming: 2 bases; junction bases outside the gene matches: 2. The CDR3: CASRRDYTDTQYF. DNA for the CDR3: TGTGCCAGCAGAAGGGACTACACAGATACGCAGTATTTT.

The chain carries TRBV6-6 and TRBJ1-2; tentatively, D is TRBD1 (6 bases). The CDR3 has 13 amino acids. Between the trimmed V and J ends, which lost 5 bases and 8 bases, there was a span of 15 bases. The germline V gene has CDR1 MNHNY and CDR2 SVGAGI (reference sequence). The DNA for the CDR3 is TGTGCCAGCAGTCCCGGACAGACCCTAGGCTACACCTTC. Translating it yields CASSPGQTLGYTF.

CDR3 sequence (DNA): TGTGCCAGCAGCCAAGATCAGGGTTGGAATGGCTACACCTTC. Protein: CASSQDQGWNGYTF. The genes are TRBV3-1 (or the pseudogene TRBV3-2) and TRBJ1-2; D possibly corresponds to TRBD1 (5 bases). Per germline, CDR1 LGHDT and CDR2 YNNKEL (reference sequence). Trimming cost V 0 bases and J 6 bases, with 11 bases left between them. The CDR3 totals 14 residues.

This clone was picked up a small number of times. V gene TRBV5-6 combines with J gene TRBJ2-7; no definite D call. The CDR3 contains 13 residues. Germline V CDR1 and CDR2: SGHDT, YYEEEE. V was trimmed by 4 bases and J by 7 bases, leaving 15 bases between them. CDR3 nucleotides: TGTGCCAGCAGCCTCGGAACCCCGAGGGAGCAGTACTTC. This codes for CASSLGTPREQYF.

This clone was counted between two and nine times. The genes are TRBV7-9 and TRBJ1-1; no clear D. Trimming shortened V by 5 bases and J by 0 bases, and 13 bases separated the two germline ends. Germline CDR1 SEHNR, CDR2 FQNEAQ (reference sequence). The CDR3 spans 15 residues. This chain's CDR3 is CASSTRGVMNTEAFF. The CDR3 coding sequence is TGTGCCAGCAGCACCCGGGGAGTCATGAACACTGAAGCTTTCTTT.